These 23 T cell receptor beta chains were all obtained from the same sample, sequenced in a study of cytomegalovirus exposure and HLA in healthy donors. Here immunoSEQ multiplex PCR was the method, and the copy in TCRdb shows in-frame clones only, minus some. The sample consists of over 120,000 clones, 85% to 90% of them appearing once. Sequenced material: PBMCs. The origin of the receptors is a woman aged 25 to 39 in good health and CMV-seropositive.

The chain uses TRBV5-1 and TRBJ2-3; 7 nucleotides agree with TRBD1. The CDR3 loop spans 15 amino acids. V was clipped by 4 bases and J by 1 base; unmatched bases: 6. Germline CDR1 and CDR2: SGHRS and YFSETQ. CDR3 sequence (DNA): TGCGCCAGCAGCATACGGGACAGCCGCACAGATACGCAGTATTTT. Translating it yields CASSIRDSRTDTQYF.

The chain couples TRBV7-9 to TRBJ1-6, with 9 nucleotides matching TRBD1. This CDR3 has 15 residues. From germline, CDR1 is SEHNR and CDR2 FQNEAQ (reference sequence). Trimming removed 4 bases from V and 10 bases from J; junction bases left unmatched: 8. The CDR3 DNA reads TGTGCCAGCAGCTCACTCGGACAGGGGAACTCACCCCTCCACTTT. Translated, it gives CASSSLGQGNSPLHF.

This clone was seen more than once but under ten times. CDR3 amino acids: CASSPTGVYSYEQYF. In DNA form, the CDR3 reads TGTGCCAGCAGTCCAACAGGGGTTTATTCCTACGAGCAGTACTTC. The chain is built from TRBV6-1 and TRBJ2-7, with 7 bases identical to TRBD1. V shed 5 bases, J shed 1 base, and the junction held 8 bases outside the gene matches. The length of the CDR3 is 15 residues. Germline CDR1 MNHNS, CDR2 SASEGT.

This clone is a singleton in its sample. The chain joins TRBV11-2 to TRBJ2-1; 12 bases fit TRBD2. This CDR3 region has 19 residues. Trimming at V came to 7 bases and at J to 15 bases, leaving 28 bases not matched to a gene. Germline CDR1 SGHAT, CDR2 FQNNGV. CDR3 sequence (DNA): TGTGCCAGCACCTTCGGGAGGGCTAGCGGGAGGGCTATCTCACTTCGTCGGTTCTTC. This codes for CASTFGRASGRAISLRRFF.

In nucleotides, the CDR3 is TGTGCCAGCAGCCTAGGGACTAGCGGACTTAGCACAGATACGCAGTATTTT. Its protein product is CASSLGTSGLSTDTQYF. This chain connects TRBV7-9 to TRBJ2-3; 11 bases agree with TRBD2. Unmatched junction bases numbered 7, after V lost 5 bases and J lost 0 bases. The CDR3 has 17 residues. Germline CDR1 reads SEHNR; CDR2 reads FQNEAQ (reference sequence). Filled out from reference TRBV7-9 and TRBJ2-3, the complete variable domain reads DTGVSQNPRHKITKRGQNVTFRCDPISEHNRLYWYRQTLGQGPEFLTYFQNEAQLEKSRLLSDRFSAERPKGSFSTLEIQRTEQGDSAMYLCASSLGTSGLSTDTQYFGPGTRLTVL.

The genes are TRBV7-8 and TRBJ2-3; D may be TRBD1 (6 bases). Trimming took 4 bases from V and 3 from J, leaving 8 bases between them. The CDR3 sequence is 13 residues long. Germline V CDR1 and CDR2: SGHVS, FQNEAQ. CDR3 nucleotides: TGTGCCAGCAGCTCAGGGACAACAGATACGCAGTATTTT. Translating gives CASSSGTTDTQYF.

The V gene is TRBV2, the J gene TRBJ1-6; no definite D call. The germline V gene has CDR1 SNHLY and CDR2 FYNNEI. V was cut by 7 bases and J by 6 bases, with 10 bases left in between. There are 13 residues in the CDR3. In DNA, the CDR3 is TGTGCCAGCAAAGACAATACTAATTCACCCCTCCACTTT. It encodes CASKDNTNSPLHF. Drawing the rest from reference TRBV2 and TRBJ1-6, the complete variable domain is EPEVTQTPSHQVTQMGQEVILRCVPISNHLYFYWYRQILGQKVEFLVSFYNNEISEKSEIFDDQFSVERPDGSNFTLKIRSTKLEDSAMYFCASKDNTNSPLHFGNGTRLTVT.

The rearrangement uses TRBV14 and TRBJ2-7; 7 bases are a match to TRBD2. There are 16 residues in the CDR3. The germline CDR1 and CDR2 sequences are SGHDN and FVKESK. V lost 1 base and J lost 3; bases outside the gene matches: 9. The CDR3 DNA sequence: TGTGCCAGCAGCCAAGCAGCCCTCGGGGGGTACTACGAGCAGTACTTC. Its translation is CASSQAALGGYYEQYF. Supplemented by reference TRBV14 and TRBJ2-7, the full variable domain reads EAGVTQFPSHSVIEKGQTVTLRCDPISGHDNLYWYRRVMGKEIKFLLHFVKESKQDESGMPNNRFLAERTGGTYSTLKVQPAELEDSGVYFCASSQAALGGYYEQYFGPGTRLTVT.

V usage is TRBV6-1 and J usage is TRBJ1-1; D gene uncertain. The CDR3 is made up of 14 amino acids. V gave up 6 bases and J gave up 1 base, with 12 bases separating them. Germline CDR1 and CDR2: MNHNS and SASEGT. The CDR3 region has the DNA TGTGCCAGCAGGGCGGGGTTTGGGAACACTGAAGCTTTCTTT. It is translated as CASRAGFGNTEAFF.

The rearrangement uses TRBV5-8 and TRBJ2-7; D not resolved. The CDR3 runs to 14 residues. The germline CDR1 and CDR2 sequences are SGHTS and YDEGEE. The V and J ends lost 4 bases and 0 bases respectively, with 11 bases between them. CDR3 sequence (DNA): TGTGCCAGCAGCCTGTTAGCCCACTCCTACGAGCAGTACTTC. As protein: CASSLLAHSYEQYF.

This chain uses TRBV6-1 with TRBJ2-2; D perhaps matches TRBD1 (5 bases). The V gene lost 2 bases and the J gene lost 5 bases, with 12 bases spanning the gap. Germline values: CDR1 MNHNS, CDR2 SASEGT. The CDR3 sequence is 15 residues long. The CDR3 DNA is TGTGCCAGCAGTGAACTAATAGGGGATACCGGGGAGCTGTTTTTT. Protein sequence: CASSELIGDTGELFF.

The V gene is TRBV6-1, the J gene TRBJ2-5; D might be TRBD1 (5 bases). V was trimmed by 10 bases and J by 4 bases, leaving 13 bases between them. CDR1 is MNHNS, CDR2 SASEGT, per germline. The CDR3 runs 12 residues. The DNA of the CDR3 is TGTGCCACCACAGCCCAGGGAGAGACCCAGTACTTC. Amino acids: CATTAQGETQYF.

J is TRBJ2-7 and V is TRBV15, with D perhaps TRBD2 (6 bases). The CDR3 extends over 14 amino acids. Germline lookup yields CDR1 LNHNV and CDR2 YYDKDF (reference sequence). Trimming took off 2 bases at V and 5 bases at J, with 13 bases between the two ends. The CDR3 sequence: CATSRSGEKNEQYF. CDR3 DNA sequence: TGTGCCACCAGCAGATCGGGGGAAAAAAACGAGCAGTACTTC.

The chain employs TRBV7-8 and TRBJ1-5, with 7 bases matching TRBD1. The CDR3 sequence is 14 residues long. The V segment lost 4 bases and the J segment 9 bases; nucleotides outside the gene matches: 9. CDR1 and CDR2 from the germline V gene are SGHVS and FQNEAQ. The CDR3 loop is CASSSDRDSMPQHF. The CDR3 DNA follows: TGTGCCAGCAGCTCCGACAGGGACTCGATGCCCCAGCATTTT.

The CDR3 DNA sequence: TGTGCCAGCAGTCTAGGTACGGTCGGTCCAGATACGCAGTATTTT. This gives the protein CASSLGTVGPDTQYF. The V call is TRBV28, the J call TRBJ2-3; no clear D. Germline V gene sequence: CDR1 MDHEN, CDR2 SYDVKM. The V end lost 5 bases, the J end lost 4 bases, and 16 bases lay between the germline ends. CDR3 length: 15 amino acids.

The rearrangement joins TRBV6-1 to TRBJ1-5; 10 bases are a match to TRBD1. J gave up 9 bases and V 2 bases, and 25 bases lay outside the gene matches. The CDR3 runs to 21 residues. In germline, CDR1 is MNHNS, CDR2 SASEGT. Written as DNA, the CDR3 is TGTGCCAGCAGTGAATATTTAGGGAGTTTTATGGGACAGGGGCGTATACGGCCCCAGCATTTT. It translates to CASSEYLGSFMGQGRIRPQHF.

The V gene is TRBV18, the J gene TRBJ1-3; D is unclear. V gave up 3 bases and J gave up 3 bases, with 9 bases separating them. This CDR3 spans 14 amino acids. Germline V gene data show CDR1 as KGHSH and CDR2 as LQKENI. CDR3 sequence (DNA): TGTGCCAGCTCACCTCAATACAGTGGAAACACCATATATTTT. This codes for CASSPQYSGNTIYF.

The chain employs TRBV7-3 and TRBJ2-1, with D tentatively TRBD2 (5 bases). Trimming shortened V by 0 bases and J by 3 bases, and 9 bases separated the two germline ends. The germline CDR1 and CDR2 sequences are SGHTA and FQGTGA. The CDR3 loop spans 15 amino acids. This CDR3 reads CASSLTGGLYNEQFF. Here the CDR3 DNA reads TGTGCCAGCAGCTTAACGGGCGGGCTCTACAATGAGCAGTTCTTC.

The gene calls are TRBV5-1 and TRBJ1-1; 9 nucleotides line up with TRBD1. V lost 5 bases and J lost 3; bases outside the gene matches: 5. Germline V gives CDR1 SGHRS, CDR2 YFSETQ. The CDR3 covers 14 residues. The CDR3 DNA reads as TGCGCCAGCAGACGGACAGGGGATGACACTGAAGCTTTCTTT. Protein: CASRRTGDDTEAFF.

The chain has TRBV5-4 and TRBJ2-3, with D tentatively TRBD1 (5 bases). Germline V gene data show CDR1 as SGHNT and CDR2 as YYREEE (reference sequence). The ends were cut back, 1 base at V and 6 bases at J, with 12 bases in the middle. The CDR3 is made up of 14 amino acids. The CDR3: CASSLNQGLDTQYF. The CDR3, as DNA: TGTGCCAGCAGCTTGAATCAGGGTTTGGATACGCAGTATTTT.

This chain joins TRBV2 and TRBJ2-3; D gene unclear. Germline assignment: CDR1 SNHLY and CDR2 FYNNEI. V lost 5 bases, J lost 5 bases, and 5 bases lay in between. CDR3 length: 11 residues. CDR3 region: CASSLGDTQYF. The CDR3 DNA is TGTGCCAGCAGTCTAGGAGATACGCAGTATTTT.

The chain combines TRBV27 with TRBJ1-1; no clear D. V lost 5 bases, J lost 4 bases, and 14 bases lay in between. The CDR3 length is 14 residues. The germline V gene encodes CDR1 MNHEY and CDR2 SMNVEV (reference sequence). CDR3 in DNA: TGTGCCAGCAGTGCCACCGAGGCGGTCACTGAAGCTTTCTTT. Translated: CASSATEAVTEAFF.

The genes are TRBV7-6 and TRBJ1-6; D gene unclear. Trimming left V 5 bases short and J 0 bases short, with 5 bases between. Germline lookup yields CDR1 SGHVS and CDR2 FNYEAQ. The CDR3 totals 14 residues. In DNA, the CDR3 is TGTGCCAGCAGCGGGAGCTCCTATAATTCACCCCTCCACTTT. It yields the protein CASSGSSYNSPLHF.